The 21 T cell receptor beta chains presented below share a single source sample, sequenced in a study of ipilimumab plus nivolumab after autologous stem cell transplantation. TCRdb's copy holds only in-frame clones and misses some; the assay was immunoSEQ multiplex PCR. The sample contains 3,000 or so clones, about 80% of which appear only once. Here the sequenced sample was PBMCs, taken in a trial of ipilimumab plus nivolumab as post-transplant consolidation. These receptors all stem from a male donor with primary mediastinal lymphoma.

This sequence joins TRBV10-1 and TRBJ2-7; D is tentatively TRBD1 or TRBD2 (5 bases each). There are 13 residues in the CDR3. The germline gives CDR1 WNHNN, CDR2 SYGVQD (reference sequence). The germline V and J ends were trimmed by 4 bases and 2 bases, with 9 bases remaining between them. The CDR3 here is CASSAGAAYEQYF. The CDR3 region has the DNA TGCGCCAGCAGTGCCGGGGCCGCCTACGAGCAGTACTTC.

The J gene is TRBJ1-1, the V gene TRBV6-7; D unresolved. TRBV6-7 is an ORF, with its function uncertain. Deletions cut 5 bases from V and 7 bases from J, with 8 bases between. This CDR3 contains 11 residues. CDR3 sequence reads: CASSSKIEAFF. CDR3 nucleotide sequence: TGTGCCAGCAGTAGCAAGATTGAAGCTTTCTTT.

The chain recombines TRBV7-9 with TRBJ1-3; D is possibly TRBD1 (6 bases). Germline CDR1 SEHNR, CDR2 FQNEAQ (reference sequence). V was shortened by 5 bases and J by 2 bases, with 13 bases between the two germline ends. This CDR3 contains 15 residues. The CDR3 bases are TGTGCCAGCAGCGCCCCCGGGACAACTGGAAACACCATATATTTT. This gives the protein CASSAPGTTGNTIYF.

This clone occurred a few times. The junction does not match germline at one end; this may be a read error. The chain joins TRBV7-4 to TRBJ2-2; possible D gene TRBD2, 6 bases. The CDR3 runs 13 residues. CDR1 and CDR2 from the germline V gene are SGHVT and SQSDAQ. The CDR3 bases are TGTGCCAGCAGCCCCCGGGAGACCCGGGGAGCTGTTTTT. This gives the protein CASSPRETRGAVF.

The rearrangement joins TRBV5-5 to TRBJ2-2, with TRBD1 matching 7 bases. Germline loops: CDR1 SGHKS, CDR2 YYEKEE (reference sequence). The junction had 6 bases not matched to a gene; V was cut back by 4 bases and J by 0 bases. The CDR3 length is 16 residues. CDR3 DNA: TGTGCCAGCAGCCAAGGGACAGCCGCGAACACCGGGGAGCTGTTTTTT. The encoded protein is CASSQGTAANTGELFF.

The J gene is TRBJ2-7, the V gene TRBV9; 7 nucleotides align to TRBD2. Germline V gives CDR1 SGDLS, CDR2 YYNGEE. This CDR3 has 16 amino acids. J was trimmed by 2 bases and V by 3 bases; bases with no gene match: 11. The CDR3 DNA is TGTGCCAGCAGCGCCGCCGGGACTACCTTCACCTACGAGCAGTACTTC. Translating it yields CASSAAGTTFTYEQYF. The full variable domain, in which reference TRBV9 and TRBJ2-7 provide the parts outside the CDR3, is DSGVTQTPKHLITATGQRVTLRCSPRSGDLSVYWYQQSLDQGLQFLIQYYNGEERAKGNILERFSAQQFPDLHSELNLSSLELGDSALYFCASSAAGTTFTYEQYFGPGTRLTVT.

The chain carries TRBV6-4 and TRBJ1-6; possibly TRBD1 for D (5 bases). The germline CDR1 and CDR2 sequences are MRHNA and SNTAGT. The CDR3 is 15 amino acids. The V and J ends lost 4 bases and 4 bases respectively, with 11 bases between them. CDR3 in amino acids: CASSAQGRYNSPLHF. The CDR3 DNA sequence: TGTGCCAGCAGTGCCCAGGGACGGTATAATTCACCCCTCCACTTT.

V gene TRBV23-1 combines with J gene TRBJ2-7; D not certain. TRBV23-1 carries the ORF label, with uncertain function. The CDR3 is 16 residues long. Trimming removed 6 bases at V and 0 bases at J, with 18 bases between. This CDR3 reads CASRQLKQGCSYEQYF. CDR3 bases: TGCGCCAGCAGGCAACTTAAACAAGGTTGCTCCTACGAGCAGTACTTC.

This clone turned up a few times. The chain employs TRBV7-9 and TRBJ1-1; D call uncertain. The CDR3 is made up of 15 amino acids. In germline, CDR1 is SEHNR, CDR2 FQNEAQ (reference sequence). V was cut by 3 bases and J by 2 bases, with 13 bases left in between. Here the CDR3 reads CASSLKLSPNTEAFF. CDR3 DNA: TGTGCCAGCAGCTTGAAACTCTCCCCTAACACTGAAGCTTTCTTT. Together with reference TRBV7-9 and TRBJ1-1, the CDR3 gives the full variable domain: DTGVSQNPRHKITKRGQNVTFRCDPISEHNRLYWYRQTLGQGPEFLTYFQNEAQLEKSRLLSDRFSAERPKGSFSTLEIQRTEQGDSAMYLCASSLKLSPNTEAFFGQGTRLTVV.

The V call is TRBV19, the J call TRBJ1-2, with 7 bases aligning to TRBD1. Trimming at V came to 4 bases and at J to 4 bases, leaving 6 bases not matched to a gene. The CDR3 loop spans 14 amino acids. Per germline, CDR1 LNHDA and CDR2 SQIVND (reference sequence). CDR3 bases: TGTGCCAGTAGTAGCCTTGGGACAGCCTATGGCTACACCTTC. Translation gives CASSSLGTAYGYTF.

The CDR3 spells CASSLNGEQFF. The CDR3 region has the DNA TGTGCCAGCAGCTTAAACGGTGAGCAGTTCTTC. The chain carries TRBV7-3 and TRBJ2-1; no firm D call. The CDR3 has 11 residues. V was cut by 1 base and J by 9 bases, with 4 bases left in between. The germline CDR1 and CDR2 sequences are SGHTA and FQGTGA. Full variable domain (rest looked up from reference TRBV7-3 and TRBJ2-1): GAGVSQTPSNKVTEKGKYVELRCDPISGHTALYWYRQSLGQGPEFLIYFQGTGAADDSGLPNDRFFAVRPEGSVSTLKIQRTERGDSAVYLCASSLNGEQFFGPGTRLTVL.

CDR3 coding DNA: TGTGCCAGTAGTATAGGTTACGGCAATACGCAGTATTTT. It encodes CASSIGYGNTQYF. V usage is TRBV19 and J usage is TRBJ2-3; D unresolved. The CDR3 runs to 13 residues. Trimming stripped 1 base from V and 7 bases from J, with 9 bases between. Germline CDR1 is LNHDA and CDR2 is SQIVND (reference sequence).

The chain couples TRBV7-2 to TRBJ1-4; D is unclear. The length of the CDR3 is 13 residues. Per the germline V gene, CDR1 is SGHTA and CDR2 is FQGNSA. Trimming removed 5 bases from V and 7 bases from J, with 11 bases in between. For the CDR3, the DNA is TGTGCCAGCAGCGGACGGACTGGTGAAAAACTGTTTTTT. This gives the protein CASSGRTGEKLFF.

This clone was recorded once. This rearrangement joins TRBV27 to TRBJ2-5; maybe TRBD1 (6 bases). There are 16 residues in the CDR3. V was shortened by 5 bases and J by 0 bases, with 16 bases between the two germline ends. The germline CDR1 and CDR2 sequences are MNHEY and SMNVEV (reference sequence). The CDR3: CASSLLPGTYQETQYF. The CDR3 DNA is TGTGCCAGCAGTCTTCTACCCGGGACATACCAAGAGACCCAGTACTTC.

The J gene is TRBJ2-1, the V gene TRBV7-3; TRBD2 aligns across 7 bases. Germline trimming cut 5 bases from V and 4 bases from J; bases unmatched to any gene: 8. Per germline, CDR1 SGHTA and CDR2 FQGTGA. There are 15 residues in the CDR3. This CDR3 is CASSVVSGPYNEQFF. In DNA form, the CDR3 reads TGTGCCAGCAGCGTGGTTAGCGGGCCATACAATGAGCAGTTCTTC.

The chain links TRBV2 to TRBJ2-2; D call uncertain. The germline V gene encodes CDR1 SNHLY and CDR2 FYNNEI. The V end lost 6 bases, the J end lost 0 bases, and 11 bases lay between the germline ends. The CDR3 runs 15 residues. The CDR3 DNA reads TGTGCCAGCAGATCCCTCGCCGCGAACACCGGGGAGCTGTTTTTT. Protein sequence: CASRSLAANTGELFF.

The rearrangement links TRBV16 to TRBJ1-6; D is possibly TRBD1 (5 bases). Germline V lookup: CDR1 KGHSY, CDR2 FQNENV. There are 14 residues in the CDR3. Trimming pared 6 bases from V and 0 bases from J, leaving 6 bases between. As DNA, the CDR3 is TGTGCCAGCAGTGGGACCTCCTATAATTCACCCCTCCACTTT. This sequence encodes CASSGTSYNSPLHF.

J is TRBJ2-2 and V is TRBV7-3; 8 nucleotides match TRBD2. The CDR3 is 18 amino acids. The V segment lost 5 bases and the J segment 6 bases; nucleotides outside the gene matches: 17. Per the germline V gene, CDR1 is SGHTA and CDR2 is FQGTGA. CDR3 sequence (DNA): TGTGCCAGCAGCCGAAAGACCGGGACTAGGCCTCCACCCGGGGAGCTGTTTTTT. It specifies CASSRKTGTRPPPGELFF. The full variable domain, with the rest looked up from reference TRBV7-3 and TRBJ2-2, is GAGVSQTPSNKVTEKGKYVELRCDPISGHTALYWYRQSLGQGPEFLIYFQGTGAADDSGLPNDRFFAVRPEGSVSTLKIQRTERGDSAVYLCASSRKTGTRPPPGELFFGEGSRLTVL.

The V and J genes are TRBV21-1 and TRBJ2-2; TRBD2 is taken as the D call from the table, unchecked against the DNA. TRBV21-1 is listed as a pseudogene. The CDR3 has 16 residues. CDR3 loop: CASTLVGGMNTGELFF. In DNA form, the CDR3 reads TGTGCCAGCACACTAGTGGGGGGTATGAACACCGGGGAGCTGTTTTTT.

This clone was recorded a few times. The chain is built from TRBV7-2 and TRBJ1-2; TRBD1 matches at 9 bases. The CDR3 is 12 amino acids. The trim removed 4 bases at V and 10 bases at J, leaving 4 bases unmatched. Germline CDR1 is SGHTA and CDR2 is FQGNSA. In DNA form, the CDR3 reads TGTGCCAGCAGCTCACAGGGGGCGGACTACACCTTC. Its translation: CASSSQGADYTF.

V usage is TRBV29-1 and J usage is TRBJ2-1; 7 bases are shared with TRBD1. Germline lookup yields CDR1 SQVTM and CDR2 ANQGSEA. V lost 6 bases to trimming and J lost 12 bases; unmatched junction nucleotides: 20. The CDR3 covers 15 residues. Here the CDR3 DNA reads TGCAGCGTCGACCCCCTAATCAACCGACAGGGTGGGCAGTTCTTC. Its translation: CSVDPLINRQGGQFF.